The next 9 T cell receptor beta chains were all read from a single sample in a study of post-analysis software for immune sequencing data (dated by TCRdb to about 2015). Study-wide conclusions, independent of this receptor: Significantly higher frequencies in patients than in controls were found for roughly 5 TRBV segments, including TRBV5-6, TRBV5-1 and TRBV20-1.

Receptor libraries were prepared by PCR. Data came from an Illumina HiSeq 2500. To reduce PCR and sequencing biases, unique molecular identifiers were built into the TCR beta cDNA libraries. TCRdb ran its own pipeline on the public reads, namely fastp trimming at Q25 and MiXCR clone calling, and kept in-frame beta chains. Here each entry gathers all rows of one CDR3 protein and keeps the most common genes and DNA. This sample has about 460,000 distinct CDR3 sequences in its table, and approximately 45% of those were observed once. The ten biggest clones cover 9% to 14% of the sample. Their antigen targets remain unknown. Input material: blood. The receptors stem from a girl under 18 with multiple sclerosis.

This chain joins TRBV7-2 and TRBJ2-7; D is possibly TRBD2 (5 bases). The germline V gene encodes CDR1 SGHTA and CDR2 FQGNSA. V was trimmed by 1 base and J by 4 bases, leaving 8 bases between them. The CDR3 length is 13 residues. The CDR3 DNA reads TGTGCCAGCAGCTTAGAGCGGAGGTACGAGCAGTACTTC. This translates into CASSLERRYEQYF.

CDR3 nucleotide sequence: TGCAGTGCTAGAAGGGCAGGGGGTACGGAGACCCAGTACTTC. It encodes CSARRAGGTETQYF. The chain carries TRBV20-1 and TRBJ2-5; 7 bases line up with TRBD1. The germline V gene encodes CDR1 DFQATT and CDR2 SNEGSKA (reference sequence). The V gene end was trimmed by 2 bases and the J gene end by 5 bases; junction bases not matched to a gene: 8. The CDR3 loop spans 14 amino acids.

V and J are TRBV3-1 and TRBJ2-1; D not resolved. V dropped 3 bases and J dropped 9 bases, with 12 bases sitting between them. Germline assignment: CDR1 LGHDT and CDR2 YNNKEL (reference sequence). The CDR3 is 13 residues long. The CDR3 DNA reads as TGTGCCAGCAGCCAGCTAAGTGCGGCTGAGCAGTTCTTC. Amino acid sequence: CASSQLSAAEQFF.

The table lists this clonotype with a count of one. The chain couples TRBV12-3 or TRBV12-4 to TRBJ2-3, with D uncertain. The CDR3 is 14 residues long. V was shortened by 6 bases and J by 2 bases, with 12 bases between the two germline ends. CDR3 sequence: CASSHSRITDTQYF. In DNA form, the CDR3 reads TGTGCCAGCAGCCACAGCCGGATCACAGATACGCAGTATTTT.

This clonotype was found a few times. This chain uses TRBV5-1 with TRBJ2-7; D unclear. The length of the CDR3 is 13 residues. Germline assignment: CDR1 SGHRS and CDR2 YFSETQ. Trimming removed 3 bases at V and 3 bases at J, with 10 bases between. CDR3 coding DNA: TGCGCCAGCAGCTCCCCAGCCGTCTACGAGCAGTACTTC. Protein product: CASSSPAVYEQYF.

The chain is built from TRBV6-5 and TRBJ2-1, with 8 bases aligning to TRBD1. J lost 8 bases, V lost 5 bases, and 14 bases had no gene match. Germline lookup yields CDR1 MNHEY and CDR2 SVGAGI. The length of the CDR3 is 16 residues. The CDR3 spells CASSRRTGGDMDEQFF. The CDR3 nucleotides are TGTGCCAGCAGTCGGCGTACAGGGGGTGATATGGATGAGCAGTTCTTC.

This chain uses TRBV7-9 with TRBJ2-1; D unresolved. The germline CDR1 and CDR2 sequences are SEHNR and FQNEAQ (reference sequence). The germline V and J ends were trimmed by 5 bases and 12 bases, with 20 bases remaining between them. The CDR3 sequence is 14 residues long. CDR3 nucleotides: TGTGCCAGCAGCAATATAGGCCCCCTTGATGGGCAGTTCTTC. This codes for CASSNIGPLDGQFF.

Remarks on this clonotype: Possible read error: a much larger clone is one base away. This chain links TRBV7-2 with TRBJ2-1; 9 nucleotides agree with TRBD2. CDR3 length: 16 residues. With V trimmed by 0 bases and J by 2 bases, 2 bases remained unmatched. CDR1 and CDR2 from the germline V gene are SGHTA and FQGNSA. The CDR3 bases are TGTGCCAGCAGCTTAGCTAGCGGGAGTGCCTACAATGAGCAGTTCTTC. This sequence encodes CASSLASGSAYNEQFF.

Written as DNA, the CDR3 is TGTGCCATCAAAGGGGCTTTTAGCACAGATACGCAGTATTTT. Residues: CAIKGAFSTDTQYF. This sequence joins TRBV10-3 and TRBJ2-3; perhaps TRBD1 as D (5 bases). Trimming took 7 bases from V and 0 from J, leaving 11 bases between them. Per germline, CDR1 ENHRY and CDR2 SYGVKD. The CDR3 sequence is 14 residues long.